These 5 T cell receptor beta chains were all obtained from the same sample, sequenced in a study of cytomegalovirus exposure and HLA in healthy donors. Use of 60 Vbeta and 13 Jbeta primers characterized the PCR. Sequenced by immunoSEQ multiplex PCR; TCRdb stores in-frame clones only, minus some. The ten most abundant clones cover 11% of a sample with around 52,000 clones. Sequenced sample: PBMCs. Every receptor here comes from a woman aged 45-60 years in good health and CMV-seropositive.

V usage is TRBV7-3 and J usage is TRBJ2-1, with 8 bases identical to TRBD1. Germline V gene lookup returns CDR1 SGHTA and CDR2 FQGTGA. With V trimmed by 5 bases and J by 7 bases, 4 bases remained unmatched. The CDR3 length is 13 residues. The CDR3 sequence is CASSPDRENEQFF. For the CDR3, the DNA is TGTGCCAGCAGCCCGGACAGGGAGAATGAGCAGTTCTTC. The whole variable domain, remainder taken from reference TRBV7-3 and TRBJ2-1, is GAGVSQTPSNKVTEKGKYVELRCDPISGHTALYWYRQSLGQGPEFLIYFQGTGAADDSGLPNDRFFAVRPEGSVSTLKIQRTERGDSAVYLCASSPDRENEQFFGPGTRLTVL.

The chain couples TRBV11-2 to TRBJ1-1, with no clear D. The germline gives CDR1 SGHAT, CDR2 FQNNGV. The CDR3 totals 14 residues. V dropped 4 bases and J dropped 4 bases, with 13 bases sitting between them. This CDR3 reads CASSSVAAGTEAFF. The CDR3 DNA is TGTGCCAGCAGCTCTGTGGCTGCGGGCACTGAAGCTTTCTTT.

The V gene is TRBV9, the J gene TRBJ1-6; D is ambiguous. CDR1 is SGDLS and CDR2 is YYNGEE in the germline V gene. CDR3 length: 14 amino acids. Trimming shortened V by 4 bases and J by 13 bases, and 18 bases separated the two germline ends. The CDR3 DNA follows: TGTGCCAGCAGCCCCCCTGGACCGGGAGCTCCCCTCCACTTT. Its protein product is CASSPPGPGAPLHF.

This chain links TRBV19 with TRBJ2-1; possibly TRBD2 for D (7 bases). Germline values: CDR1 LNHDA, CDR2 SQIVND (reference sequence). Trimming took off 5 bases at V and 10 bases at J, with 15 bases between the two ends. This CDR3 region has 13 residues. The DNA for the CDR3 is TGTGCCAGTAGTTTGCTCCGCGGGGGCGAGCAGTTCTTC. This translates into CASSLLRGGEQFF.

The chain carries TRBV11-2 and TRBJ2-5; 7 bases are a match to TRBD1. The V segment lost 5 bases and the J segment 2 bases; nucleotides outside the gene matches: 5. Germline CDR1 SGHAT, CDR2 FQNNGV. CDR3 length equals 14 residues. This CDR3 reads CASSRGQLQETQYF. The CDR3 nucleotides read TGTGCCAGCAGCCGGGGACAGCTACAAGAGACCCAGTACTTC.